This TCR beta chain came from a study of a mutant IDH1 vaccine in newly diagnosed glioma. Study overall: Vaccines were begun 4-6 weeks after radiotherapy alone, or with temozolomide cycles. Treated patients, roughly 62% male and about 38% female, averaged about 40 years of age.

Repertoires were generated with immunoSEQ multiplex PCR, while TCRdb's copy carries only in-frame clones and drops some. The sample consists of about 23,000 clones, less than 80% of them appearing once. The CDR3 sequence is 13 residues long. Looked up from germline, CDR1 is SGHVS and CDR2 is FNYEAQ. Trimming stripped 0 bases from V and 6 bases from J, with 6 bases between. Documented time point: week 11, during vaccination. It was 300 ug of mutant IDH1 20-mer peptide that made up each vaccine dose, given with topical imiquimod. Newly diagnosed WHO grade 3 or 4 IDH1-mutant, ATRX-lost astrocytomas were identified in the donors. In its sample, this clone was seen a few times. Its cognate antigen is unknown. Other DNA sequences in this sample translate to the same CDR3.

The TCR originated in a man in his forties or fifties with glioma. This sample comprised PBMCs, obtained from a glioma patient whose treatment included an IDH1 peptide vaccine. The rearrangement joins TRBV7-6 to TRBJ2-1; D not certain. CDR3 protein: CASSLAGLNEQFF. The CDR3 bases are TGTGCCAGCAGCTTAGCAGGCCTCAATGAGCAGTTCTTC.